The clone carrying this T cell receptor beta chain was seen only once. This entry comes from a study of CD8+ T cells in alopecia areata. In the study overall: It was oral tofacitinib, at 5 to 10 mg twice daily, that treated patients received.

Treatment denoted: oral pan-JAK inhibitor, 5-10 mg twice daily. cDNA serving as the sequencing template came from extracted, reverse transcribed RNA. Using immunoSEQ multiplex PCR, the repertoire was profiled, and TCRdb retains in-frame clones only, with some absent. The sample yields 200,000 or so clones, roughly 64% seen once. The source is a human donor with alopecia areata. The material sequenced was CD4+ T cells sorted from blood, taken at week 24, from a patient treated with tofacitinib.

The CDR3 DNA is TGTGCCAGCAGTGAATTAGGGTGGGGCTACACCTTC. Translated: CASSELGWGYTF. The chain recombines TRBV25-1 with TRBJ1-2, with unresolved D. This CDR3 comprises 12 residues. Between the trimmed V and J ends, which lost 1 base and 8 bases, there was a span of 8 bases. Germline lookup yields CDR1 MGHDK and CDR2 SYGVNS.